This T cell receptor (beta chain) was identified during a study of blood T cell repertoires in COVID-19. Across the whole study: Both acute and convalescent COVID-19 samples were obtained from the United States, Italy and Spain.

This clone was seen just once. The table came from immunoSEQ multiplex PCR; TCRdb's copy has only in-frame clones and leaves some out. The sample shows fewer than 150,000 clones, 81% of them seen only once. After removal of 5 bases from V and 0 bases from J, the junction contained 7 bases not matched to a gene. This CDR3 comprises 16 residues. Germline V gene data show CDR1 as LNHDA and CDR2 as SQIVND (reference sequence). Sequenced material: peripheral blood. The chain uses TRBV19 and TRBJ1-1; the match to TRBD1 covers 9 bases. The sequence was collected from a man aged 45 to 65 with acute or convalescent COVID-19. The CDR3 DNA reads TGTGCCAGTAGTGTCGGGACAGGGAGGTTGAACACTGAAGCTTTCTTT. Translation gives CASSVGTGRLNTEAFF.